This T cell receptor (beta chain) was captured by sequencing in a study of CD8 T cells in Susac syndrome. RNA amounts of about 0.5 to 1 ug underwent reverse transcription with random hexamers. The TCR beta CDR3 was amplified by immunoSEQ multiplex PCR across 54 Vbeta, 13 Jbeta. TCRdb reprocessed the immunoSEQ multiplex PCR reads with MiXCR, giving one entry per CDR3 protein. Here the sample spans 140,000 to 150,000 distinct CDR3 sequences, around 95% being singletons. This clonotype has only a few counts. Sequencing input: CD4+ T cells from PBMCs. The receptor comes from a human donor with multiple sclerosis.

Written as DNA, the CDR3 is TGTGCCAGCAGCCTCCGTGGTGGCTACACCTTC. Amino acid sequence: CASSLRGGYTF. The V call is TRBV28, the J call TRBJ1-2; D uncertain. This CDR3 is built from 11 residues. Germline V gene data show CDR1 as MDHEN and CDR2 as SYDVKM. Trimming shortened V by 6 bases and J by 7 bases, and 9 bases separated the two germline ends.